Listed here are 4 T cell receptor beta chains from one sample, sequenced in a study of blood T cell repertoires in COVID-19. The data were produced by immunoSEQ multiplex PCR, yet TCRdb's version contains in-frame clones alone and is incomplete. The sample yields 210,000 or so clones, around 80% seen once. The sequencing input was peripheral blood. These receptors all stem from a human donor in a cohort sampled during active COVID-19.

The chain employs TRBV6-5 and TRBJ1-3, with unresolved D. Trimming took 10 bases from V and 3 from J, leaving 13 bases between them. This CDR3 region has 13 residues. Germline lookup yields CDR1 MNHEY and CDR2 SVGAGI. Here the CDR3 DNA reads TGTGCCACCACACCCATTCTTGGAAACACCATATATTTT. Translation gives CATTPILGNTIYF.

The V and J genes are TRBV10-2 and TRBJ2-3; TRBD2 matches 10 bases. Germline V gives CDR1 WSHSY, CDR2 SAAADI. J lost 6 bases, V lost 3 bases, and 6 bases had no gene match. This CDR3 region has 15 residues. CDR3 in DNA: TGCGCCAGCAGTGAATCTAGCGGGGGTTACGATACGCAGTATTTT. Translated, it gives CASSESSGGYDTQYF.

The chain combines TRBV4-1 with TRBJ2-2; TRBD2 matches at 8 bases. The CDR3 extends over 18 amino acids. From germline, CDR1 is MGHRA and CDR2 YSYEKL. The V and J ends lost 1 base and 1 base, in that order; junction bases with no gene match: 8. The CDR3 spells CASSQAPSSGGNTGELFF. As DNA, the CDR3 is TGCGCCAGCAGCCAAGCTCCTTCCAGCGGGGGGAACACCGGGGAGCTGTTTTTT.

This rearrangement joins TRBV5-4 to TRBJ1-1; the match to TRBD1 covers 8 bases. The CDR3 consists of 16 residues. In germline, CDR1 is SGHNT, CDR2 YYREEE (reference sequence). The V gene end was trimmed by 2 bases and the J gene end by 2 bases; junction bases not matched to a gene: 8. CDR3 in DNA: TGTGCCAGCAGCTTCGGCCAGGGGGCTCTCAACACTGAAGCTTTCTTT. This encodes CASSFGQGALNTEAFF.